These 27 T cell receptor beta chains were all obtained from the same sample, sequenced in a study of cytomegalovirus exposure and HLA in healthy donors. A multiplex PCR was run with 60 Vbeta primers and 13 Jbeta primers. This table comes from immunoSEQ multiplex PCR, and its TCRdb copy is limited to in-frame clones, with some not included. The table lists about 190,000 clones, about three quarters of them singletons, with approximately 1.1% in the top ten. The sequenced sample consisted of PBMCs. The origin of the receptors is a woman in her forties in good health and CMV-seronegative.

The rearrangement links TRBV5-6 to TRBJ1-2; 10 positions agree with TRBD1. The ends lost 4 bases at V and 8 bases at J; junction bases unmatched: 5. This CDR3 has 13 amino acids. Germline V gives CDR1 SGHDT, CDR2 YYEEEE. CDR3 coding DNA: TGTGCCAGCAGCCTCGACAGGGGGCGAGGCTACACCTTC. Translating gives CASSLDRGRGYTF.

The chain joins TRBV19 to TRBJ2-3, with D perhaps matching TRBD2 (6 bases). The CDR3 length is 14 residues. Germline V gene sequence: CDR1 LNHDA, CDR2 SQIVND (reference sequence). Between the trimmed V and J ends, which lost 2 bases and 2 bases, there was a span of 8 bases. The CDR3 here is CASSIWGDTDTQYF. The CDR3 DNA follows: TGTGCCAGTAGTATATGGGGGGACACAGATACGCAGTATTTT.

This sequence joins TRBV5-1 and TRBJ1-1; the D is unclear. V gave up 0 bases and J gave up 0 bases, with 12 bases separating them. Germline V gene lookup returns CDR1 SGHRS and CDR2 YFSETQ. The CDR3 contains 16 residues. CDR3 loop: CASSLVENSMNTEAFF. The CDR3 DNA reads TGCGCCAGCAGCTTGGTTGAGAATTCCATGAACACTGAAGCTTTCTTT.

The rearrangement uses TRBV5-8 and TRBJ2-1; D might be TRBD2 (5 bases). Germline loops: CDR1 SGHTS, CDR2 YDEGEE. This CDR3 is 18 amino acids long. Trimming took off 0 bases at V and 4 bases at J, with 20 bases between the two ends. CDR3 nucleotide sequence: TGTGCCAGCAGCTTGGGCGTTCAACGTTTGACGGGATACAATGAGCAGTTCTTC. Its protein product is CASSLGVQRLTGYNEQFF.

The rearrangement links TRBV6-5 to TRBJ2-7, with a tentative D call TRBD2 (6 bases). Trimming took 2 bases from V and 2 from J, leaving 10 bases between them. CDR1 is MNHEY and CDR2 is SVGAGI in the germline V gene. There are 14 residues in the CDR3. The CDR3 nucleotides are TGTGCCAGCAGTTACGGAGGGATTCCCTACGAGCAGTACTTC. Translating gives CASSYGGIPYEQYF.

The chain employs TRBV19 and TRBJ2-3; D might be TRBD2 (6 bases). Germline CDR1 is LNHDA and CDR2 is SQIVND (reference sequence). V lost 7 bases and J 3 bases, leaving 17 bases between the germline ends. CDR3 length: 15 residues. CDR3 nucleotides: TGTGCCAGTAATAACAAGGCGGGAAAAACAGATACGCAGTATTTT. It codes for CASNNKAGKTDTQYF.

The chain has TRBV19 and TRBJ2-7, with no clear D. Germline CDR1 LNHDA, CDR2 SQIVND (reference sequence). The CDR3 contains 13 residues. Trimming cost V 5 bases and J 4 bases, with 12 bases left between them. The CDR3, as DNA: TGTGCCAGTAGTGCTGTTCCGGGTTACGAGCAGTACGTC. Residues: CASSAVPGYEQYV.

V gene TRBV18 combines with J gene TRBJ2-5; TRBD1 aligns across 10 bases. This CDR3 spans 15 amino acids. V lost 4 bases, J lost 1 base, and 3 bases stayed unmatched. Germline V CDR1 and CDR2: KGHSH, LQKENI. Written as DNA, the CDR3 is TGTGCCAGCTCACGGCGGACAGGGGGCCAAGAGACCCAGTACTTC. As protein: CASSRRTGGQETQYF.

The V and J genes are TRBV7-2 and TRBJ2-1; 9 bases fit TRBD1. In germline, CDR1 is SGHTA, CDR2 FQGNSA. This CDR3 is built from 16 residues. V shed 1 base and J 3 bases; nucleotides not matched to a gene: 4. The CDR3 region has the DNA TGTGCCAGCAGCTTAGGGTTGGGACAGGGCTACAATGAGCAGTTCTTC. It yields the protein CASSLGLGQGYNEQFF. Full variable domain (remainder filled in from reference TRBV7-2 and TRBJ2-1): GAGVSQSPSNKVTEKGKDVELRCDPISGHTALYWYRQSLGQGLEFLIYFQGNSAPDKSGLPSDRFSAERTGGSVSTLTIQRTQQEDSAVYLCASSLGLGQGYNEQFFGPGTRLTVL.

The CDR3: CASSWLRVETQYF. In DNA, the CDR3 is TGTGCCAGCAGTTGGTTGAGGGTAGAGACCCAGTACTTC. The V gene is TRBV2, the J gene TRBJ2-5; weak D call: TRBD2 (5 bases). There are 13 residues in the CDR3. Trimming took 5 bases from V and 4 from J, leaving 11 bases between them. Germline-derived CDR1 and CDR2 are SNHLY and FYNNEI.

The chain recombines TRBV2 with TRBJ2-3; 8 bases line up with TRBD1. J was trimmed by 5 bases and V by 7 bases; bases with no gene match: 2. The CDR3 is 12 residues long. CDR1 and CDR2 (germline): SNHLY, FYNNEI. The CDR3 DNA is TGTGCCAGCACCGACAGGGGAGATACGCAGTATTTT. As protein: CASTDRGDTQYF.

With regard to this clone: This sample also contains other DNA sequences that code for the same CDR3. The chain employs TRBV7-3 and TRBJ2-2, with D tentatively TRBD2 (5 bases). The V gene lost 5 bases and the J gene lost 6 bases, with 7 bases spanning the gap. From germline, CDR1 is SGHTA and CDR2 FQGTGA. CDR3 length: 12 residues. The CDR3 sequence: CASSPRAGELFF. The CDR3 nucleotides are TGTGCCAGCAGCCCGAGGGCCGGGGAGCTGTTTTTT.

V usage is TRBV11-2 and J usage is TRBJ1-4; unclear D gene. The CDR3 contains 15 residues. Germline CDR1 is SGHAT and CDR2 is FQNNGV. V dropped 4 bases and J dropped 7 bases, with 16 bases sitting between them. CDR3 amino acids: CASSSTGKFGEKLFF. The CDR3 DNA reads TGTGCCAGCAGCTCCACGGGGAAGTTCGGTGAAAAACTGTTTTTT.

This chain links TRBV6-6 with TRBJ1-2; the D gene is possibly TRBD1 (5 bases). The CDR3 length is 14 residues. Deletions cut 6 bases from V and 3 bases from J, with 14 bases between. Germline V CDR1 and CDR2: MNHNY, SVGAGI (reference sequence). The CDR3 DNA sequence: TGTGCCAGCAGCCAGGGTGGTAAGGACTATGGCTACACCTTC. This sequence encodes CASSQGGKDYGYTF.

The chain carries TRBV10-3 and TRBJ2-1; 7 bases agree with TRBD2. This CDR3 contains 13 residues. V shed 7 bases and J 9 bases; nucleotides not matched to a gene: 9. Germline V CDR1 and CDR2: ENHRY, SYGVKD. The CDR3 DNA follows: TGTGCCATCACGGCGGGAGCGGAGGGTGAGCAGTTCTTC. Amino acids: CAITAGAEGEQFF.

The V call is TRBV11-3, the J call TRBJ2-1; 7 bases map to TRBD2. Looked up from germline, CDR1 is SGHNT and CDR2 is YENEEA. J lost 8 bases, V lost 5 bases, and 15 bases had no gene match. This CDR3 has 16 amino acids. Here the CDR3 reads CASSPLLGLGNDEQFF. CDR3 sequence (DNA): TGTGCCAGCAGCCCTTTGCTCGGACTAGGTAACGATGAGCAGTTCTTC.

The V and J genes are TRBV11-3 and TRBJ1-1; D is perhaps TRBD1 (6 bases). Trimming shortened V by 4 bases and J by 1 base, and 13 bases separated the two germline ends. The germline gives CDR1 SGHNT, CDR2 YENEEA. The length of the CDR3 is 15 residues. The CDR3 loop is CASSSLTGRNTEAFF. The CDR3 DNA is TGTGCCAGCAGCTCCCTCACAGGGAGGAACACTGAAGCTTTCTTT.

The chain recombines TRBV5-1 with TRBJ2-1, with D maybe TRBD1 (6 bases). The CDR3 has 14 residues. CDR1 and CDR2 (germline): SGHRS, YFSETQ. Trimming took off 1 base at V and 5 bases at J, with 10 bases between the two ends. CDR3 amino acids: CASSLTTGHNEQFF. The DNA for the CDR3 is TGCGCCAGCAGCTTGACGACAGGACACAATGAGCAGTTCTTC.

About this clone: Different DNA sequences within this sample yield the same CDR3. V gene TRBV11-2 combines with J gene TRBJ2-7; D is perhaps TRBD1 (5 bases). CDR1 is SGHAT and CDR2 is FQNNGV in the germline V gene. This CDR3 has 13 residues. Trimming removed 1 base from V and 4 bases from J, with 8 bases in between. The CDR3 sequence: CASSLGRGYEQYF. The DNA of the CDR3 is TGTGCCAGCAGCTTAGGAAGGGGATACGAGCAGTACTTC.

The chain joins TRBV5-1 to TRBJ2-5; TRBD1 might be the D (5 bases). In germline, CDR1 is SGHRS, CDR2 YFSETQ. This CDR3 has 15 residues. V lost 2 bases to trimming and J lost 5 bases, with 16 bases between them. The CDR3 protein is CASSLNAVSGETQYF. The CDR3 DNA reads TGCGCCAGCAGCTTAAACGCGGTGTCAGGGGAGACCCAGTACTTC.

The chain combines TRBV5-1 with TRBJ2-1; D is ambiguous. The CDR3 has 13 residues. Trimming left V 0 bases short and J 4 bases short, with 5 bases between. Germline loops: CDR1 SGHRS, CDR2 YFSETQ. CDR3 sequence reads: CASSLVTYNEQFF. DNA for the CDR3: TGCGCCAGCAGCTTGGTTACTTACAATGAGCAGTTCTTC.

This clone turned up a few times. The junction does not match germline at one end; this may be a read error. CDR3 in amino acids: CASSSGTRFQETQYF. The CDR3 nucleotides read TGTGCTAGCAGCTCCGGGACTAGGTTCCAAGAGACCCAGTACTTC. This chain uses TRBV7-7 with TRBJ2-5, with TRBD2 matching over 8 bases. The CDR3 contains 15 residues. Germline CDR1 is SSHAT and CDR2 is FNYEAQ (reference sequence).

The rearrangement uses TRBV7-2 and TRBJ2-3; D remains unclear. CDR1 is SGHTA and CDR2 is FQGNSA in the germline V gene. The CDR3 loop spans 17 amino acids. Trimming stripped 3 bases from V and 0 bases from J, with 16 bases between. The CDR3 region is CASSFTLQVYSTDTQYF. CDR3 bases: TGTGCCAGCAGCTTCACCCTCCAGGTTTATAGCACAGATACGCAGTATTTT.

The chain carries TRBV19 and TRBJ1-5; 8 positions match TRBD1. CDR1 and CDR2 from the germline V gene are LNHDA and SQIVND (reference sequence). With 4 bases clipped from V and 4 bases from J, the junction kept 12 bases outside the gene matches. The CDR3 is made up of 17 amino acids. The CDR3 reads CASSTYFRQGRNQPQHF. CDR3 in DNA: TGTGCCAGTAGTACTTACTTCAGACAGGGGAGAAATCAGCCCCAGCATTTT.

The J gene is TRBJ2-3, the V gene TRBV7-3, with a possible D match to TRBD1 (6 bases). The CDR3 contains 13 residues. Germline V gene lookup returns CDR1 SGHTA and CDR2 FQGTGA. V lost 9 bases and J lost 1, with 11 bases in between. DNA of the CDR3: TGTGCCAGTAGCAGGGGCGGCACAGATACGCAGTATTTT. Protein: CASSRGGTDTQYF. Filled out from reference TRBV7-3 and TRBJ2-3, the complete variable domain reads GAGVSQTPSNKVTEKGKYVELRCDPISGHTALYWYRQSLGQGPEFLIYFQGTGAADDSGLPNDRFFAVRPEGSVSTLKIQRTERGDSAVYLCASSRGGTDTQYFGPGTRLTVL.

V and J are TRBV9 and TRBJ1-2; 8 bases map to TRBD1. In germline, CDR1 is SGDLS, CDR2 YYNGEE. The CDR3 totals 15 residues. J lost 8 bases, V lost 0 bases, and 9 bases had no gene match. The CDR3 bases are TGTGCCAGCAGCGTAGAAGGGCAGGGGGCGCGAGGCTACACCTTC. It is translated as CASSVEGQGARGYTF.

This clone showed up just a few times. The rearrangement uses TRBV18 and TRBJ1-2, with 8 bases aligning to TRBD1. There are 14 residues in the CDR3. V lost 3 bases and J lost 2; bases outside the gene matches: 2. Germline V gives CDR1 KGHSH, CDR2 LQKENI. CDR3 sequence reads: CASSPGQENYGYTF. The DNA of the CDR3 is TGTGCCAGCTCACCGGGACAGGAGAACTATGGCTACACCTTC.